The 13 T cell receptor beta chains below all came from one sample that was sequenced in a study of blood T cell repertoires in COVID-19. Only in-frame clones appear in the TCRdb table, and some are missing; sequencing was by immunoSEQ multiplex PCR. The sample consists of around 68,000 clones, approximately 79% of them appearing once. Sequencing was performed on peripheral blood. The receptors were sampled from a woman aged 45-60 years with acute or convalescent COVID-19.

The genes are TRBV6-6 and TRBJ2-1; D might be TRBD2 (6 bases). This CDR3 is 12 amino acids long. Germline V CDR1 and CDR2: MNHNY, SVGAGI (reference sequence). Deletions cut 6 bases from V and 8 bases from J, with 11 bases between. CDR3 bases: TGTGCCAGCAGGAAGGAGGGATATGAGCAGTTCTTC. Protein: CASRKEGYEQFF.

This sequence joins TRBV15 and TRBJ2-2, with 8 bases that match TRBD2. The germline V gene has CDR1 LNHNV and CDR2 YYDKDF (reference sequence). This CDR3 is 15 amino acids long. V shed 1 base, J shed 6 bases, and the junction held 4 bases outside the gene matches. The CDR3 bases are TGTGCCACCAGCAGAGCGGGGGGGCTCTCCGGGGAGCTGTTTTTT. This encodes CATSRAGGLSGELFF.

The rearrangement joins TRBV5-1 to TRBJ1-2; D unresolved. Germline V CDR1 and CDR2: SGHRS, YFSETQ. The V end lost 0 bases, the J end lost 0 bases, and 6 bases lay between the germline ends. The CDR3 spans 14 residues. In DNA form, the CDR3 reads TGCGCCAGCAGCTTGGGGTCAGCTAACTATGGCTACACCTTC. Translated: CASSLGSANYGYTF.

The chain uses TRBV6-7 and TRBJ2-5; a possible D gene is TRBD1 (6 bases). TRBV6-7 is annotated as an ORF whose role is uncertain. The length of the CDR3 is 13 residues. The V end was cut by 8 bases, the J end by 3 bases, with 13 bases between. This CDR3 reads CASCRGYEETQYF. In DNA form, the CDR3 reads TGTGCCAGCTGCAGGGGTTATGAAGAGACCCAGTACTTC.

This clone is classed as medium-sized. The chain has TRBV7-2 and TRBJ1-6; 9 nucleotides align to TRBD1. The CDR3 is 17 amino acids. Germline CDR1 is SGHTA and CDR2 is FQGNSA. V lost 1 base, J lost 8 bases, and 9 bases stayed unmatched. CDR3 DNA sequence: TGTGCCAGCAGCTTAGGGATTGCGGGACAGGGATATTCACCCCTCCACTTT. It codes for CASSLGIAGQGYSPLHF.

CDR3 sequence (DNA): TGTGCCTGGGGACTAACAGGTCTAACGGTGTATTTT. It yields the protein CAWGLTGLTVYF. The chain recombines TRBV30 with TRBJ1-3; D perhaps matches TRBD1 (5 bases). Germline values: CDR1 GTSNPN, CDR2 SVGIG (reference sequence). Trimming pared 5 bases from V and 16 bases from J, leaving 21 bases between. The CDR3 has 12 residues.

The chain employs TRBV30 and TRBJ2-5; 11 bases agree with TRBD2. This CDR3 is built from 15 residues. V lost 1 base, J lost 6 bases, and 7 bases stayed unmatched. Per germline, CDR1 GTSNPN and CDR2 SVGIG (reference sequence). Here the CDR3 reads CAWSEKTSGAQTQYF. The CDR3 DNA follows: TGTGCCTGGAGTGAGAAGACTAGCGGGGCACAGACCCAGTACTTC.

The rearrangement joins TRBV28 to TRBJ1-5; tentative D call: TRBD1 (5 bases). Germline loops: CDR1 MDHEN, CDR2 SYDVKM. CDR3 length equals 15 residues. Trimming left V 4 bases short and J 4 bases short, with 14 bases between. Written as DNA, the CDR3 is TGTGCCAGCAGTTACCTTACAGGTTCTAATCAGCCCCAGCATTTT. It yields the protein CASSYLTGSNQPQHF.

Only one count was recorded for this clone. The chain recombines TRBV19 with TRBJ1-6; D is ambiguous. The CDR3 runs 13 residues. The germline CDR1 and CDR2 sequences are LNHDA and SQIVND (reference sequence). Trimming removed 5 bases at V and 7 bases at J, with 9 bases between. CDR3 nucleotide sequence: TGTGCCAGTAGTTACAGTGAGAATTCACCCCTCCACTTT. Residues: CASSYSENSPLHF.

CDR3 loop: CASKPTPTTGYNEQFF. CDR3 bases: TGTGCCAGCAAACCAACACCCACAACAGGGTACAATGAGCAGTTCTTC. The chain carries TRBV28 and TRBJ2-1; D is possibly TRBD1 (6 bases). This CDR3 region has 16 residues. Germline V CDR1 and CDR2: MDHEN, SYDVKM. V was shortened by 7 bases and J by 4 bases, with 20 bases between the two germline ends.

The CDR3 coding sequence is TGTGCCATCAGTGATCCTGGACAGATTCAAGAGACCCAGTACTTC. This codes for CAISDPGQIQETQYF. The chain recombines TRBV10-3 with TRBJ2-5, with D possibly being TRBD1 (6 bases). Germline V gene lookup returns CDR1 ENHRY and CDR2 SYGVKD. The CDR3 runs 15 residues. V gave up 3 bases and J gave up 2 bases, with 13 bases separating them.

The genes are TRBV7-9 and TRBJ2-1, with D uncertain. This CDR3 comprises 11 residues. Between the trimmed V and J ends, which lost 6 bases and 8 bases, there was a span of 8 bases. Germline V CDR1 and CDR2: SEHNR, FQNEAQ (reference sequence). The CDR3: CASRSAYEQFF. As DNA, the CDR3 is TGTGCCAGCAGATCAGCGTATGAGCAGTTCTTC.

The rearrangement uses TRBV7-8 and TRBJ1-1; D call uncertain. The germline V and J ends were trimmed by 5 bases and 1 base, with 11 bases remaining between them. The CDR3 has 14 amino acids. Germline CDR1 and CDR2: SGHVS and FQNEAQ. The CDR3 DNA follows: TGTGCCAGCAGCCAGACAAGATCGAACACTGAAGCTTTCTTT. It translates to CASSQTRSNTEAFF.